The sequence of this T cell receptor (beta chain) was determined in a study of graft-versus-host responses after intestinal transplantation. Looking at the study overall: Recipients were all induced with anti-thymocyte globulin, then given tacrolimus and steroids for two to three years.

General study findings and limits: GvH clones detected in recipient marrow included some appearing first in ileum or blood.

TCRdb keeps only in-frame clones here, not all; method: immunoSEQ multiplex PCR. The sample records roughly 81,000 clones, roughly four fifths being singletons. Germline assignment: CDR1 LNHDA and CDR2 SQIVND (reference sequence). The germline V and J ends were trimmed by 2 bases and 12 bases, with 8 bases remaining between them. The CDR3 runs 12 residues. For this clone: Antigen specificity is unknown.

The rearrangement joins TRBV19 to TRBJ1-6; maybe TRBD1 (5 bases). This receptor was identified in a human donor who received an intestinal transplant. Sequences were derived from unstimulated CD4+ T cells sorted from spleen or lymph node cells, sampled before intestinal transplant. The CDR3 DNA reads as TGTGCCAGTAGTATAATAAGGGGACCCCTCCACTTT. It yields the protein CASSIIRGPLHF.